These T cell receptor beta chains were read from a single sample in a study of OX40 agonist ivuxolimab in advanced cancers. Only in-frame clones appear in the TCRdb table, and some are missing; sequencing was by immunoSEQ multiplex PCR. This sample yields tens of thousands of clones, of which around 84% are seen a single time; 1.5% to 2% belongs to the top ten. Sequenced material: CD4+ or CD8+ T cells sorted from blood, taken in a trial of the OX40 agonist ivuxolimab. Receptors were obtained from an adult with an advanced solid tumor such as melanoma, head and neck, liver or kidney cancer. Both conserved end residues are part of each CDR3. Fields, in order: CDR3 length, V gene, J gene, CDR3 protein.

cdr3_length: 15
v_call: TRBV7-2
j_call: TRBJ2-5
cdr3_aa: CASSLDGGGAETQYF

cdr3_length: 12
v_call: TRBV29-1
j_call: TRBJ2-1
cdr3_aa: CSVATGVGEQFF

cdr3_length: 17
v_call: TRBV5-1
j_call: TRBJ1-4
cdr3_aa: CASSLTRGGGRGEKLFF

cdr3_length: 15
v_call: TRBV5-6
j_call: TRBJ1-4
cdr3_aa: CASSPTGSTNEKLFF

cdr3_length: 14
v_call: TRBV4-3
j_call: TRBJ2-2
cdr3_aa: CASSQDPGTGELFF

cdr3_length: 15
v_call: TRBV29-1
j_call: TRBJ2-3
cdr3_aa: CSVAVPGQPVGTQYF

cdr3_length: 16
v_call: TRBV7-3
j_call: TRBJ2-6
cdr3_aa: CASSSGQTSGANVLTF

cdr3_length: 16
v_call: TRBV27
j_call: TRBJ1-6
cdr3_aa: CASSLSRAANNSPLHF

cdr3_length: 14
v_call: TRBV5-5
j_call: TRBJ1-1
cdr3_aa: CASSSVQGHTEAFF

cdr3_length: 21
v_call: TRBV9
j_call: TRBJ2-1
cdr3_aa: CASSVRIESINRFTRSCEQFF

cdr3_length: 13
v_call: TRBV7-5
j_call: TRBJ1-2
cdr3_aa: CARSSTGSYGYTF

cdr3_length: 14
v_call: TRBV29-1
j_call: TRBJ1-1
cdr3_aa: CSVGAEGTNTEAFF

cdr3_length: 16
v_call: TRBV28
j_call: TRBJ1-1
cdr3_aa: CASSHPGQHMNTEAFF

cdr3_length: 11
v_call: TRBV20-1
j_call: TRBJ1-2
cdr3_aa: CSAALGNGYTF

cdr3_length: 15
v_call: TRBV5-1
j_call: TRBJ1-3
cdr3_aa: CASSPEPVVGNTIYF

cdr3_length: 14
v_call: TRBV7-2
j_call: TRBJ2-3
cdr3_aa: CASSLASTTDTQYF

cdr3_length: 15
v_call: TRBV10-3
j_call: TRBJ1-1
cdr3_aa: CAISELGQGGTEAFF

cdr3_length: 13
v_call: TRBV30
j_call: TRBJ2-5
cdr3_aa: CAWSGWGVETQYF

cdr3_length: 15
v_call: TRBV15
j_call: TRBJ1-4
cdr3_aa: CATSRGGVSREKLFF

cdr3_length: 20
v_call: TRBV4-2
j_call: TRBJ1-5
cdr3_aa: CASSPGQGQGGTHSNQPQHF

cdr3_length: 14
v_call: TRBV6-6
j_call: TRBJ2-3
cdr3_aa: CASNSPGLTDTQYF

cdr3_length: 12
v_call: TRBV15
j_call: TRBJ1-4
cdr3_aa: CATSRVGEKLFF

cdr3_length: 15
v_call: TRBV4-3
j_call: TRBJ2-1
cdr3_aa: CASSRDRGVAYEQFF

cdr3_length: 13
v_call: TRBV28
j_call: TRBJ2-5
cdr3_aa: CASSWPGGGTQYF

cdr3_length: 11
v_call: TRBV2
j_call: TRBJ2-3
cdr3_aa: CASSRQDTQYF

cdr3_length: 16
v_call: TRBV7-6
j_call: TRBJ2-2
cdr3_aa: CASSLSGGTNTGELFF

cdr3_length: 14
v_call: TRBV4-2
j_call: TRBJ1-1
cdr3_aa: CASSPAHTNTEAFF

cdr3_length: 14
v_call: TRBV9
j_call: TRBJ2-3
cdr3_aa: CASSPGLAPDTQYF

cdr3_length: 16
v_call: TRBV28
j_call: TRBJ1-1
cdr3_aa: CASSPDPRPLNTEAFF

cdr3_length: 15
v_call: TRBV19
j_call: TRBJ1-6
cdr3_aa: CASTIRTVANSPLHF

cdr3_length: 18
v_call: TRBV7-2
j_call: TRBJ2-5
cdr3_aa: CASSLGFSGGAGQETQYF

cdr3_length: 14
v_call: TRBV6-5
j_call: TRBJ2-7
cdr3_aa: CASSATGGSYEQYF

cdr3_length: 15
v_call: TRBV19
j_call: TRBJ2-1
cdr3_aa: CASSMSHPGYNEQFF

cdr3_length: 15
v_call: TRBV5-6
j_call: TRBJ1-2
cdr3_aa: CASSLRTGDGNGYTF

cdr3_length: 15
v_call: TRBV7-2
j_call: TRBJ1-2
cdr3_aa: CASSSPGQGSAGYTF

cdr3_length: 15
v_call: TRBV4-1
j_call: TRBJ1-4
cdr3_aa: CASSPKRQNNEKLFF

cdr3_length: 16
v_call: TRBV5-4
j_call: TRBJ1-1
cdr3_aa: CASSWGGGAMNTEAFF

cdr3_length: 14
v_call: TRBV5-1
j_call: TRBJ1-3
cdr3_aa: CASSLGGAKNTIYF

cdr3_length: 14
v_call: TRBV4-3
j_call: TRBJ1-6
cdr3_aa: CASSTLGQSFPLHF

cdr3_length: 13
v_call: TRBV6-6
j_call: TRBJ2-5
cdr3_aa: CASRDIPEETQYF

cdr3_length: 14
v_call: TRBV30
j_call: TRBJ1-4
cdr3_aa: CAWSVLGLNEKLFF

cdr3_length: 13
v_call: TRBV29-1
j_call: TRBJ2-2
cdr3_aa: CSVSRQGSGELFF

cdr3_length: 15
v_call: TRBV9
j_call: TRBJ2-6
cdr3_aa: CASSAQGSGANVLTF

cdr3_length: 15
v_call: TRBV19
j_call: TRBJ1-3
cdr3_aa: CASTQQGAKGNTIYF

cdr3_length: 14
v_call: TRBV7-2
j_call: TRBJ1-2
cdr3_aa: CASSATGTEYGYTF

cdr3_length: 15
v_call: TRBV10-3
j_call: TRBJ2-7
cdr3_aa: CAIRELDRGSYEQYF

cdr3_length: 14
v_call: TRBV28
j_call: TRBJ1-4
cdr3_aa: CASSFGGANEKLFF

cdr3_length: 16
v_call: TRBV9
j_call: TRBJ2-5
cdr3_aa: CASSEGLAGGQETQYF

cdr3_length: 12
v_call: TRBV7-8
j_call: TRBJ2-7
cdr3_aa: CASSSDRGLQYF

cdr3_length: 13
v_call: TRBV5-1
j_call: TRBJ2-3
cdr3_aa: CASSLTGADTQYF

cdr3_length: 13
v_call: TRBV7-2
j_call: TRBJ2-7
cdr3_aa: CASSTGQGYEQYF

cdr3_length: 18
v_call: TRBV4-2
j_call: TRBJ2-3
cdr3_aa: CASSRGDRGHSSTDTQYF

cdr3_length: 14
v_call: TRBV14
j_call: TRBJ1-1
cdr3_aa: CASSRNPRDTEASF

cdr3_length: 13
v_call: TRBV5-4
j_call: TRBJ2-7
cdr3_aa: CASSWGAEYEQYF

cdr3_length: 15
v_call: TRBV10-3
j_call: TRBJ1-2
cdr3_aa: CAIKVGEDRISGYTF

cdr3_length: 11
v_call: TRBV20-1
j_call: TRBJ2-7
cdr3_aa: CSARGPGEQYF

cdr3_length: 15
v_call: TRBV6-5
j_call: TRBJ2-3
cdr3_aa: CASSYTGGHSDTQYF

cdr3_length: 14
v_call: TRBV5-1
j_call: TRBJ1-5
cdr3_aa: CASSLTGGNQPQHF

cdr3_length: 14
v_call: TRBV6-6
j_call: TRBJ1-1
cdr3_aa: CASRDRRVEPEAFF